The rows below give T cell receptor beta chains drawn from one sample of a study of immune evolution from preneoplasia to lung adenocarcinoma. Profiled with immunoSEQ multiplex PCR; TCRdb holds only in-frame clones, not every one. This sample has some 15,000 clones, with roughly 90% found just once. Source material: FFPE invasive lung adenocarcinoma tissue. Receptor source: a person aged 65 to 85 with invasive lung adenocarcinoma. The CDR3 runs from the conserved cysteine through the conserved F or W. D genes are given only for firm matches.

CDR3: CAISESKGALFF
V: TRBV10-3
D: .

CDR3: CASSQYHWDGSYEQYF
V: TRBV7-8
D: .

CDR3: CASDRGVTGELFF
V: TRBV19
D: TRBD1

CDR3: CTSPVSGTNTGELFF
V: TRBV6-1
D: .

CDR3: CASSPSGQGLNQPQHF
V: TRBV28
D: TRBD1

CDR3: CASNPRGGVSSYNEQFF
V: TRBV5-4
D: .

CDR3: CASSVAGLSQPQHF
V: TRBV2
D: .

CDR3: CASSPGSCWGNQPQHF
V: TRBV21-1
D: .

CDR3: CATSRDSRGYNEQFF
V: TRBV15
D: .

CDR3: CSASPGGRDTEAFF
V: TRBV29-1
D: .

CDR3: CASSQEARREATNEKLFF
V: TRBV4-2
D: .

CDR3: CASRGIGYGYTF
V: TRBV2
D: .

CDR3: CASSLEFTVAKNIQYF
V: TRBV7-2
D: .

CDR3: CASSLDLSSGSNEQFF
V: TRBV11-2
D: TRBD2

CDR3: CASSITPAPETQYF
V: TRBV19
D: .

CDR3: CASRPNSLNEKLFF
V: TRBV28
D: .

CDR3: CASSYSTPEFTEAFF
V: TRBV6-5
D: .

CDR3: CASSVDRGGYNEQFF
V: TRBV11-2
D: TRBD1

CDR3: CASSQGVASGSTDTQYF
V: TRBV14
D: TRBD2

CDR3: CASSLVGQGSGQPQHF
V: TRBV27
D: TRBD1

CDR3: CASSEGGGGAYNEQFF
V: TRBV6-1
D: TRBD2

CDR3: CASSLSTGQTTDTQYF
V: TRBV7-9
D: .

CDR3: CASSGQGLNTGELFF
V: TRBV9
D: .

CDR3: CASSVGRDTEAFF
V: TRBV9
D: .

CDR3: CASSERAGANYGYTF
V: TRBV6-1
D: .

CDR3: CAWKRAGNTIYF
V: TRBV30
D: .

CDR3: CASSPRDTTYEQYF
V: TRBV6-5
D: .

CDR3: CASISREGNYGYTF
V: TRBV6-5
D: .

CDR3: CASSKAAAVYSNQPQHF
V: TRBV21-1
D: .

CDR3: CAWSLPWGEGTEAFF
V: TRBV30
D: .

CDR3: CASSPRDGDGYTF
V: TRBV11-2
D: .

CDR3: CASSQTVMDGYTF
V: TRBV23-1
D: .

CDR3: CASSPAHRQGGVLRTQYF
V: TRBV27
D: TRBD1

CDR3: CASSQASNQGRNEQFF
V: TRBV4-2
D: .

CDR3: CASSQSEALYYGYTF
V: TRBV23-1
D: .

CDR3: CASSSDRDGYTF
V: TRBV5-6
D: TRBD1

CDR3: CASSSYRGGEAFF
V: TRBV11-2
D: TRBD1

CDR3: CASSLANEQYF
V: TRBV28
D: .

CDR3: CASTRTSGGYNEQFF
V: TRBV27
D: TRBD2

CDR3: CATSGGGRENEQYF
V: TRBV15
D: .

CDR3: CASSSQGIGGYTF
V: TRBV19
D: .

CDR3: CASSFRSGPPYYEQYF
V: TRBV7-6
D: .

CDR3: CASSPQWQGGNTIYF
V: TRBV2
D: .

CDR3: CASSTGLAGWDTQYF
V: TRBV5-4
D: TRBD2

CDR3: CATSRDTGRGKLFF
V: TRBV15
D: .

CDR3: CASSRGGMAETQYF
V: TRBV10-2
D: TRBD2

CDR3: CASSLVDGGQAGNTIYF
V: TRBV28
D: .

CDR3: CASSFGQAGPYEQYF
V: TRBV7-9
D: TRBD1

CDR3: CSAGQGPNEKLFF
V: TRBV29-1
D: TRBD1

CDR3: CASSQDQTGTEAFF
V: TRBV4-1
D: TRBD1

CDR3: CASSSRGALNNEQFF
V: TRBV5-1
D: .

CDR3: CASSIGTSGRTDTQYF
V: TRBV19
D: TRBD2

CDR3: CASSSRGRSAETQYF
V: TRBV28
D: TRBD1